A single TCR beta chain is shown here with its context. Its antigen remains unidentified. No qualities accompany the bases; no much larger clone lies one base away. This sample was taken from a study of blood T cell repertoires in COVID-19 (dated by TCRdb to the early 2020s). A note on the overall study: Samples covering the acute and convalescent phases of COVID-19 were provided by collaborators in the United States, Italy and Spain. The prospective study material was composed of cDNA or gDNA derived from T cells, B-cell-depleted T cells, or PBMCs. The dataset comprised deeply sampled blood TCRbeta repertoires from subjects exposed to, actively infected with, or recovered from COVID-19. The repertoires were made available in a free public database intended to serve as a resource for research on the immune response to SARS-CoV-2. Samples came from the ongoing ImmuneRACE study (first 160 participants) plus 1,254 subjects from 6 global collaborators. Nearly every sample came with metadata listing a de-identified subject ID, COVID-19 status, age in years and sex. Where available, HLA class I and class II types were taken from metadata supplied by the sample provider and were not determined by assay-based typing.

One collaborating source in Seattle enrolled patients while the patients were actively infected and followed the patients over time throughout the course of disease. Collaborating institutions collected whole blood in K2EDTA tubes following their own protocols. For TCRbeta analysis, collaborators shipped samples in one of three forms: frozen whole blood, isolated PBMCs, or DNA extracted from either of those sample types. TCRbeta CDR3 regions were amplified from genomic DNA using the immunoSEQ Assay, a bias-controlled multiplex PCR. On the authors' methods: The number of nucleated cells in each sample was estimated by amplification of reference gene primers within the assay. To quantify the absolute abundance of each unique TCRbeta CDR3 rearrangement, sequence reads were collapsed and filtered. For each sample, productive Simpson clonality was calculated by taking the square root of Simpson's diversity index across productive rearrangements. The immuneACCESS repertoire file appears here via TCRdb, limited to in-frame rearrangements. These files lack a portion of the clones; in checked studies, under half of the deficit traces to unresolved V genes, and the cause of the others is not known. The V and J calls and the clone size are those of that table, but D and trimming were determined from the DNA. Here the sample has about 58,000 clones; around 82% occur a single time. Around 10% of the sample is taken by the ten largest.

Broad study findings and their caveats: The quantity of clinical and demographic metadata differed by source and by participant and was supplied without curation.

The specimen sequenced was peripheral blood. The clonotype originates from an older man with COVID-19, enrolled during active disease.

The bases read TGTGCCAGCAGTCCACAGGGACAGGTTTACACCTTC. Translation gives CASSPQGQVYTF. Recombination joined TRBV6-2 or TRBV6-3 with TRBJ1-2, with TRBD1 identical over 8 junction bases. Based on the germline V gene, the CDR1 and CDR2 sequences are MNHEY and SVGEGT. Trimming leaves V shorter by 5 bases and J shorter by 11 bases, with the junction holding 7 bases beyond the gene matches. The CDR3 holds 12 amino acids from the cysteine to the phenylalanine. Just the 36-base CDR3 DNA is kept, in frame starting at base 1.